This passage covers 20 T cell receptor beta chains from one sample sequenced in a study of T cells in women clearing cervical HPV infection. Assay: immunoSEQ multiplex PCR; the TCRdb copy retains only in-frame clones and omits some. This table lists roughly 28,000 clones. Sequenced material: blood buffy coat. Receptors were obtained from a woman between 18 and 70 years old with a cervical HPV16 infection that either progressed to CIN3+ or cleared (not recorded which).

For this clone: The read is 3 residues too short to cover the CDR3 end, so that end is filled in from the germline J gene. This chain joins TRBV7-9 and TRBJ2-5, with 12 bases that match TRBD2. The junction had 2 bases not matched to a gene; V was cut back by 5 bases and J by 4 bases. This CDR3 contains 14 residues. In germline, CDR1 is SEHNR, CDR2 FQNEAQ (reference sequence). The sequenced CDR3 bases are TGTGCCAGCAGCGAGACTAGCGGGAGAGAGACC. Its translation is CASSETSGRET. The full-length CDR3 reads as CASSETSGRETQYF. Variable domain in full (rest from reference TRBV7-9 and TRBJ2-5): DTGVSQNPRHKITKRGQNVTFRCDPISEHNRLYWYRQTLGQGPEFLTYFQNEAQLEKSRLLSDRFSAERPKGSFSTLEIQRTEQGDSAMYLCASSETSGRETQYFGPGTRLLVL.

Turning to this clone: Sequencing ends 3 residues short of the CDR3 end; the germline J gene provides the rest. The chain recombines TRBV5-5 with TRBJ1-1, with 7 positions matching TRBD1. The junction had 8 bases not matched to a gene; V was cut back by 4 bases and J by 2 bases. From germline, CDR1 is SGHKS and CDR2 YYEKEE (reference sequence). There are 15 residues in the CDR3. CDR3 protein: CASSPRTGSNTEAFF. The covered CDR3 bases are TGTGCCAGCAGCCCCCGGACAGGCTCAAACACTGAA.

On this clone: The sequenced fragment ends 3 residues before the CDR3 boundary, so the rest is inferred from the germline J gene. The rearrangement joins TRBV18 to TRBJ2-2; 9 positions agree with TRBD2. In germline, CDR1 is KGHSH, CDR2 LQKENI. V trimming: 8 bases; J trimming: 5 bases; junction bases outside the gene matches: 6. The CDR3 has 14 amino acids. CDR3 sequence reads: CASELGLATGELFF. The part of the CDR3 DNA that was read is TGTGCCAGCGAACTGGGACTAGCTACCGGGGAG.

A remark on this clone: The CDR3 end falls 3 residues outside the read, so it is completed with the germline J gene. J is TRBJ2-3 and V is TRBV12-3 or TRBV12-4; D may be TRBD2 (5 bases). The CDR3 totals 14 residues. Deletions cut 3 bases from V and 2 bases from J, with 9 bases between. CDR3 DNA (partial): TGTGCCAGCAGTTTTGGACTTATCACAGATACG. Protein: CASSFGLITDT. Given in full, the CDR3 is CASSFGLITDTQYF.

Of note for this clone: The read halts 3 residues ahead of the CDR3 end, with the missing end drawn from the germline J gene. The rearrangement links TRBV7-3 to TRBJ2-3; TRBD2 aligns across 14 bases. CDR1 and CDR2 from the germline V gene are SGHTA and FQGTGA. This CDR3 comprises 17 residues. J was trimmed by 5 bases and V by 5 bases; bases with no gene match: 9. CDR3 DNA (partial): TGTGCCAGCAGCCCCCTGACTAGCGGGGGGGCCGGAGATACG. Translating it yields CASSPLTSGGAGDT. The complete CDR3 protein is CASSPLTSGGAGDTQYF.

Comment on this clone: The read gets to within 3 residues of the CDR3 end, and the germline J gene fills in the rest. The gene calls are TRBV20-1 and TRBJ2-7, with D possibly TRBD2 on 5 matching bases. This CDR3 contains 17 residues. In germline, CDR1 is DFQATT, CDR2 SNEGSKA (reference sequence). V lost 5 bases and J 3 bases, leaving 26 bases between the germline ends. The DNA read from the CDR3 is TGCAGTGCTCTCACCAGAAAGTCCCGGGGAATTGACTACGAG. It codes for CSALTRKSRGIDYE. The entire CDR3 sequence reads CSALTRKSRGIDYEQYF.

Comments on this clone: The CDR3 end is not reached by the read, which stops 3 residues before it; the germline J gene fills it in. The J gene is TRBJ2-2, the V gene TRBV2, with D uncertain. The V end was cut by 3 bases, the J end by 0 bases, with 14 bases between. Looked up from germline, CDR1 is SNHLY and CDR2 is FYNNEI. The CDR3 has 17 residues. The CDR3 is CASSEMGRSPNTGELFF. The covered CDR3 bases are TGTGCCAGCAGTGAGATGGGCCGGTCCCCGAACACCGGGGAG.

On this clone: The CDR3 is cut off 3 residues early in the read; its end comes from the germline J gene. This rearrangement joins TRBV7-9 to TRBJ2-3; D not resolved. Deletions cut 5 bases from V and 0 bases from J, with 12 bases between. The germline V gene encodes CDR1 SEHNR and CDR2 FQNEAQ (reference sequence). CDR3 length: 15 amino acids. Partial CDR3 DNA: TGTGCCAGCAGCCCTATGACTGCTAGCACAGATACG. This sequence encodes CASSPMTASTDT. The entire CDR3 reads CASSPMTASTDTQYF.

Comments on this clone: The read ends 3 residues before the CDR3 terminus; that terminus is restored from the germline J gene. The chain carries TRBV28 and TRBJ2-7; 12 bases align to TRBD1. Trimming took 1 base from V and 6 from J; bases not matched to a gene: 4. The CDR3 is 15 amino acids. The V gene's germline CDR1 is MDHEN and CDR2 SYDVKM. CDR3 sequence: CASSLSGQGAREQYF. The sequenced part of the CDR3 DNA is TGTGCCAGCAGTTTATCGGGACAGGGGGCCCGCGAG. Variable domain in full (rest from reference TRBV28 and TRBJ2-7): DVKVTQSSRYLVKRTGEKVFLECVQDMDHENMFWYRQDPGLGLRLIYFSYDVKMKEKGDIPEGYSVSREKKERFSLILESASTNQTSMYLCASSLSGQGAREQYFGPGTRLTVT.

Comment on this clone: The observed sequence ends 3 residues before the CDR3 terminus, with the missing tail filled in from the germline J gene. This rearrangement joins TRBV7-9 to TRBJ1-4; D is perhaps TRBD1 (6 bases). The V end lost 0 bases, the J end lost 8 bases, and 13 bases lay between the germline ends. The CDR3 totals 15 residues. From germline, CDR1 is SEHNR and CDR2 FQNEAQ (reference sequence). The CDR3 spells CASSLAGGRGEKLFF. The DNA read from the CDR3 is TGTGCCAGCAGCTTAGCGGGAGGCAGGGGCGAAAAA. Full variable domain (outside the CDR3, taken from reference TRBV7-9 and TRBJ1-4): DTGVSQNPRHKITKRGQNVTFRCDPISEHNRLYWYRQTLGQGPEFLTYFQNEAQLEKSRLLSDRFSAERPKGSFSTLEIQRTEQGDSAMYLCASSLAGGRGEKLFFGSGTQLSVL.

On this clone itself: The read is 3 residues too short to cover the CDR3 end, so that end is filled in from the germline J gene. The rearrangement joins TRBV19 to TRBJ1-1; 7 nucleotides agree with TRBD1. Germline V gives CDR1 LNHDA, CDR2 SQIVND (reference sequence). The length of the CDR3 is 13 residues. CDR3 sequence: CASSPGQNYGAFF. CDR3 DNA (partial): TGTGCCAGTAGTCCGGGACAGAACTATGGC.

On this clone: The DNA ends 3 residues before the CDR3 does, and the rest of the CDR3 is filled in from the germline J gene. The chain combines TRBV24-1 with TRBJ1-6; possible D gene TRBD1, 5 bases. Trimming took 8 bases from V and 5 from J, leaving 21 bases between them. The length of the CDR3 is 17 residues. Germline V gene data show CDR1 as KGHDR and CDR2 as SFDVKD. The sequenced CDR3 bases are TGTGCCACCACACCATCCCACCCGGAACAGGATAATTCACCC. Protein: CATTPSHPEQDNSP. The CDR3, in full, reads CATTPSHPEQDNSPLHF.

Comment on this clone: The CDR3 is cut off 3 residues early in the read; its end comes from the germline J gene. J is TRBJ1-6 and V is TRBV30, with a possible D match to TRBD1 (6 bases). There are 15 residues in the CDR3. V was trimmed by 2 bases and J by 2 bases, leaving 10 bases between them. CDR1 GTSNPN and CDR2 SVGIG come from the germline V gene (reference sequence). CDR3 DNA, as far as it was read: TGTGCCTGGAGTCCAGGGGCAGCCTATAATTCACCC. This codes for CAWSPGAAYNSP. Given in full, the CDR3 is CAWSPGAAYNSPLHF.

This chain's CDR3 is CASSSPGDSEKLFF. The covered CDR3 bases are TGTGCCAGCAGTTCCCCAGGGGATTCTGAAAAA. The chain has TRBV28 and TRBJ1-4; D perhaps matches TRBD1 (6 bases). The DNA ends 3 residues before the CDR3 does, and the rest of the CDR3 is filled in from the germline J gene. Germline V gives CDR1 MDHEN, CDR2 SYDVKM. There are 14 residues in the CDR3. V lost 4 bases, J lost 7 bases, and 13 bases lay in between. Full variable domain (remainder filled in from reference TRBV28 and TRBJ1-4): DVKVTQSSRYLVKRTGEKVFLECVQDMDHENMFWYRQDPGLGLRLIYFSYDVKMKEKGDIPEGYSVSREKKERFSLILESASTNQTSMYLCASSSPGDSEKLFFGSGTQLSVL.

Of note for this clone: The read terminates 3 residues ahead of where the CDR3 ends, so the germline J gene completes it. The sample has other DNA sequences that encode this CDR3 too. This chain links TRBV29-1 with TRBJ1-3; 7 nucleotides agree with TRBD1. V gave up 6 bases and J gave up 1 base; unmatched junction bases: 6. The CDR3 length is 14 residues. Germline V lookup: CDR1 SQVTM, CDR2 ANQGSEA. This chain's CDR3 is CSVVAGGSGNTIYF. The covered CDR3 bases are TGCAGCGTGGTAGCAGGGGGGTCTGGAAACACC.

Concerning this clone itself: Coverage ceases 3 residues before the CDR3 finishes, and the germline J gene fills in the end. At the DNA level, this CDR3 is encoded by other sequences in the same sample as well. The V gene is TRBV5-1, the J gene TRBJ2-5, with TRBD1 identical over 9 bases. Trimming took 2 bases from V and 5 from J; bases not matched to a gene: 7. Germline assignment: CDR1 SGHRS and CDR2 YFSETQ. This CDR3 has 15 amino acids. The CDR3 spells CASSFPGTGRETQYF. Incomplete CDR3 DNA: TGCGCCAGCAGCTTCCCCGGGACAGGGAGGGAGACC.

The CDR3 bases that were read are TGTGCCAGCTCCCGCGGACAGTATACCTACGAC. It specifies CASSRGQYTYD. The entire CDR3 protein reads CASSRGQYTYDYTF. The chain employs TRBV18 and TRBJ1-2; TRBD1 is a possible D gene (6 bases). Read coverage stops 3 residues before the CDR3 terminus; the germline J gene supplies the remainder. The V gene's germline CDR1 is KGHSH and CDR2 LQKENI. The CDR3 covers 14 residues. Based on the CDR3 plus reference TRBV18 and TRBJ1-2, the full variable domain is NAGVMQNPRHLVRRRGQEARLRCSPMKGHSHVYWYRQLPEEGLKFMVYLQKENIIDESGMPKERFSAEFPKEGPSILRIQQVVRGDSAAYFCASSRGQYTYDYTFGSGTRLTVV.

For this clone: The observed sequence ends 3 residues before the CDR3 terminus, with the missing tail filled in from the germline J gene. The chain combines TRBV16 with TRBJ2-3; 8 nucleotides match TRBD1. This CDR3 is built from 16 residues. J lost 0 bases, V lost 2 bases, and 4 bases had no gene match. Germline assignment: CDR1 KGHSY and CDR2 FQNENV. Incomplete CDR3 DNA: TGTGCCAGCAGCCAAAATCGGGACAGGAGCACAGATACG. Translation gives CASSQNRDRSTDT. The whole CDR3 region reads CASSQNRDRSTDTQYF. Using reference TRBV16 and TRBJ2-3 for the parts outside the CDR3, the full variable domain is GEEVAQTPKHLVRGEGQKAKLYCAPIKGHSYVFWYQQVLKNEFKFLISFQNENVFDETGMPKERFSAKCLPNSPCSLEIQATKLEDSAVYFCASSQNRDRSTDTQYFGPGTRLTVL.

Comment on this clone: The read is 3 residues too short to cover the CDR3 end, so that end is filled in from the germline J gene. The rearrangement joins TRBV5-1 to TRBJ2-3; D uncertain. The germline V and J ends were trimmed by 5 bases and 2 bases, with 6 bases remaining between them. This CDR3 region has 12 residues. Germline CDR1 and CDR2: SGHRS and YFSETQ. The CDR3 spells CASRDNTDTQYF. The DNA read from the CDR3 is TGCGCCAGCAGAGACAACACAGATACG.

In the case of this clone: The read comes to an end 3 residues before the CDR3 does, leaving the germline J gene to fill in the end. The J gene is TRBJ2-2, the V gene TRBV18, with 12 bases lining up with TRBD1. This CDR3 comprises 17 residues. Germline V gene sequence: CDR1 KGHSH, CDR2 LQKENI. The ends lost 3 bases at V and 3 bases at J; junction bases unmatched: 5. The part of the CDR3 DNA that was read is TGTGCCAGCTCACCGCAGGGACAGGGGGCGGACACCGGGGAG. This sequence encodes CASSPQGQGADTGE. The entire CDR3 sequence reads CASSPQGQGADTGELFF.